This T cell receptor (beta chain) stems from a study of naive and memory T cell subsets. From the second PCR step, alpha and beta chains were amplified apart. Germline V gene sequence: CDR1 MDHEN, CDR2 SYDVKM. V lost 6 bases to trimming and J lost 0 bases; unmatched junction nucleotides: 9. This CDR3 is 16 amino acids long. The study's findings and limits: From naive to CM, EM and EMRA, diversity decreased and Gini increased.

Both TRBC1 and TRBC2 were covered by a beta constant-region primer of two equimolar oligonucleotides. MiXCR, applied by TCRdb to the UMI-ligation and nested PCR reads, yields one record per CDR3 protein. The sample records tens of thousands of distinct CDR3 sequences, about 12% being singletons. The sample holds a few counts of this clonotype. Its specificity is unknown. The TCR comes from a human donor in good health. The sequencing sample was made of central memory CD4+ T cells from blood. The chain links TRBV28 to TRBJ2-3; 7 bases agree with TRBD1. For the CDR3, the DNA is TGTGCCAGCAGGAGCAGACAGGGCCGGAGCACAGATACGCAGTATTTT. It is translated as CASRSRQGRSTDTQYF.